This T cell receptor (beta chain) came from a study of blood T cells in healthy people across ages. As for this clonotype: What it binds is unknown.

Primed by a sample-barcoded 5' primer and a J-beta primer mix, a second PCR proceeded for 7 to 11 cycles. TCRdb ran MiXCR on the 5' RACE reads and lists one entry per CDR3 protein. The sample lists over a million distinct CDR3 sequences, almost 25% occurring once. General observations from the study: PBMCs went unsorted, and a conclusive naive versus antigen-experienced comparison was therefore prevented.

These same records also appear under a second study, on T cells of mothers and their children.

The sequencing input was blood. The source of this sequence is a girl aged 2-10 years in good health.

The CDR3 is CASGTGGVNYGYTF. The CDR3 nucleotides read TGTGCCAGCGGCACTGGAGGGGTGAACTATGGCTACACCTTC. The chain combines TRBV6-6 with TRBJ1-2; D is perhaps TRBD1 (5 bases). The CDR3 totals 14 residues. The germline V gene encodes CDR1 MNHNY and CDR2 SVGAGI (reference sequence). The V and J ends lost 8 bases and 2 bases respectively, with 15 bases between them.